Detailed here is one TCR beta chain. TCR sequencing used cDNA made by reverse transcription of extracted RNA. The table came from immunoSEQ multiplex PCR; TCRdb's copy has only in-frame clones and leaves some out. Among more than 11,000 clones listed, roughly 55% were seen once. Individuals with alopecia areata gave both lesional scalp punch biopsies and peripheral blood for collection. The ends were cut back, 2 bases at V and 6 bases at J, with 13 bases in the middle. The CDR3 loop spans 14 amino acids. Germline-derived CDR1 and CDR2 are MNHNS and SASEGT. The data belong to a study of CD8+ T cells in alopecia areata. About the study: Tofacitinib was given for 6 to 18 months, then stopped for 6 months.

The clonotype comes from a human donor with alopecia areata. This specimen consisted of skin, obtained at week 0. The rearrangement joins TRBV6-1 to TRBJ1-1; no clear D gene. The CDR3 loop is CASSERFGVAEAFF. DNA of the CDR3: TGTGCCAGCAGTGAACGGTTTGGGGTGGCTGAAGCTTTCTTT.